Following are 15 T cell receptor beta chains from one sample sequenced in a study of blood T cells in healthy people across ages. Sample-barcoded 5' priming and a J-beta primer mix drove a second PCR of 7 to 11 cycles. TCRdb recomputed calls from the 5' RACE reads with MiXCR, one row per CDR3 protein. The sample consists of approximately 1.5 million distinct CDR3 sequences, under 55% of them appearing once. The sequenced sample consisted of blood. Source of these receptors: a young woman in good health.

The chain is built from TRBV7-2 and TRBJ2-1; no clear D gene. CDR3 length: 13 amino acids. The germline V and J ends were trimmed by 2 bases and 5 bases, with 7 bases remaining between them. The germline gives CDR1 SGHTA, CDR2 FQGNSA. In DNA, the CDR3 is TGTGCCAGCAGCTTATTGCCCCACAATGAGCAGTTCTTC. Translation gives CASSLLPHNEQFF. The full variable domain, rest sourced from reference TRBV7-2 and TRBJ2-1, is GAGVSQSPSNKVTEKGKDVELRCDPISGHTALYWYRQSLGQGLEFLIYFQGNSAPDKSGLPSDRFSAERTGGSVSTLTIQRTQQEDSAVYLCASSLLPHNEQFFGPGTRLTVL.

The chain employs TRBV12-3 or TRBV12-4 and TRBJ1-5, with TRBD1 as a possible D gene (6 bases). V was clipped by 2 bases and J by 10 bases, with 15 bases between them. The CDR3 spans 14 residues. The CDR3 nucleotides read TGTGCCAGCAGTTTACGGGGGGCCAGGGGACCCCAGCATTTT. Amino acid sequence: CASSLRGARGPQHF.

The V call is TRBV20-1, the J call TRBJ2-2; D perhaps matches TRBD2 (5 bases). V was trimmed by 5 bases and J by 0 bases, leaving 10 bases between them. The CDR3 is 14 amino acids. CDR1 and CDR2 (germline): DFQATT, SNEGSKA (reference sequence). The CDR3: CSAPRDANTGELFF. The CDR3 DNA follows: TGCAGTGCTCCACGGGATGCGAACACCGGGGAGCTGTTTTTT.

CDR3 sequence reads: CASTAGTGTTGELFF. The CDR3 DNA sequence: TGTGCCAGCACCGCCGGGACAGGGACGACCGGGGAGCTGTTTTTT. The J gene is TRBJ2-2, the V gene TRBV6-1; TRBD1 agrees at 9 bases. This CDR3 region has 15 residues. In germline, CDR1 is MNHNS, CDR2 SASEGT. The trim removed 7 bases at V and 5 bases at J, leaving 8 bases unmatched.

V and J are TRBV20-1 and TRBJ2-5; 9 nucleotides agree with TRBD2. Germline lookup yields CDR1 DFQATT and CDR2 SNEGSKA (reference sequence). The junction had 16 bases not matched to a gene; V was cut back by 0 bases and J by 11 bases. The CDR3 runs 16 residues. The CDR3 spells CSARDVVSGGPNEQYF. The CDR3 region has the DNA TGCAGTGCTAGAGATGTGGTTAGCGGGGGACCTAATGAGCAGTACTTC.

The rearrangement links TRBV27 to TRBJ2-5; the D gene is possibly TRBD1 (5 bases). Germline V lookup: CDR1 MNHEY, CDR2 SMNVEV (reference sequence). V shed 3 bases and J shed 11 bases, with 19 bases lying between them. CDR3 length: 14 amino acids. CDR3 in DNA: TGTGCCAGCAGTTTGGGGCAGGGTCGGAATGAGCAGTACTTC. This translates into CASSLGQGRNEQYF.

The chain joins TRBV4-2 to TRBJ2-1, with TRBD2 matching over 10 bases. Germline assignment: CDR1 LGHNA and CDR2 YNFKEQ. CDR3 length: 16 amino acids. The V and J ends lost 2 bases and 8 bases, in that order; junction bases with no gene match: 9. The chain's CDR3 is CASSQPGTSALDEQFF. CDR3 nucleotide sequence: TGTGCCAGCAGCCAACCCGGGACTAGCGCCCTCGATGAGCAGTTCTTC.

This clonotype was seen at least ten times. The chain couples TRBV27 to TRBJ2-1, with D unresolved. Germline assignment: CDR1 MNHEY and CDR2 SMNVEV (reference sequence). The CDR3 runs 13 residues. Trimming took off 6 bases at V and 6 bases at J, with 12 bases between the two ends. CDR3 nucleotides: TGTGCCAGCAGCCAAGGATTAGCCAATGAGCAGTTCTTC. As protein: CASSQGLANEQFF.

This clonotype appeared a few times. The V gene is TRBV20-1, the J gene TRBJ2-7; TRBD2 might be the D (6 bases). This CDR3 is 12 amino acids long. Trimming stripped 7 bases from V and 6 bases from J, with 16 bases between. CDR1 is DFQATT, CDR2 SNEGSKA, per germline (reference sequence). CDR3 DNA: TGCAGTGGTAAGGGAGGAATGGCCGAGCAGTACTTC. Protein sequence: CSGKGGMAEQYF.

This clonotype was recorded many times. The chain uses TRBV12-3 or TRBV12-4 and TRBJ1-2, with 7 bases identical to TRBD1. The CDR3 loop spans 15 amino acids. The junction had 4 bases not matched to a gene; V was cut back by 2 bases and J by 1 base. This CDR3 reads CASSLIPGGNYGYTF. The CDR3 DNA reads as TGTGCCAGCAGTTTAATTCCAGGGGGTAACTATGGCTACACCTTC.

This clonotype was detected only a few times. The CDR3 region is CASSSSVSADTQYF. The CDR3 DNA reads TGTGCCAGCAGCTCGAGTGTCTCAGCAGATACGCAGTATTTT. The genes are TRBV4-2 and TRBJ2-3; D unclear. V was pared by 5 bases and J by 4 bases, with 13 bases between. The germline V gene has CDR1 LGHNA and CDR2 YNFKEQ. The CDR3 spans 14 residues.

The chain couples TRBV6-2 or TRBV6-3 to TRBJ1-2; D is ambiguous. CDR1 MNHEY and CDR2 SVGEGT come from the germline V gene. V was shortened by 6 bases and J by 4 bases, with 12 bases between the two germline ends. This CDR3 has 13 residues. CDR3 loop: CASRDGDFYGYTF. The CDR3 nucleotides are TGTGCCAGCAGGGATGGGGATTTCTATGGCTACACCTTC.

The chain joins TRBV20-1 to TRBJ2-1; TRBD2 aligns across 12 bases. Germline CDR1 reads DFQATT; CDR2 reads SNEGSKA (reference sequence). The junction had 6 bases not matched to a gene; V was cut back by 5 bases and J by 4 bases. The CDR3 is 15 amino acids. CDR3 nucleotide sequence: TGCAGTGCTGGATCTAGCGGGAGGGGTTACAATGAGCAGTTCTTC. It specifies CSAGSSGRGYNEQFF.

A few counts support this clonotype. The chain joins TRBV28 to TRBJ2-7, with a tentative D call TRBD2 (5 bases). Trimming left V 5 bases short and J 5 bases short, with 19 bases between. CDR3 size: 15 residues. Germline V CDR1 and CDR2: MDHEN, SYDVKM. CDR3 region: CASSPIPDLADEQYF. CDR3 bases: TGTGCCAGCAGTCCTATACCGGACTTAGCAGACGAGCAGTACTTC.

The rearrangement joins TRBV2 to TRBJ2-1; no definite D call. The CDR3 runs 15 residues. Trimming stripped 1 base from V and 4 bases from J, with 11 bases between. Germline V gene sequence: CDR1 SNHLY, CDR2 FYNNEI. The CDR3, as DNA: TGTGCCAGCAGTGAAGGTATGGCCCTTTACAATGAGCAGTTCTTC. It encodes CASSEGMALYNEQFF.